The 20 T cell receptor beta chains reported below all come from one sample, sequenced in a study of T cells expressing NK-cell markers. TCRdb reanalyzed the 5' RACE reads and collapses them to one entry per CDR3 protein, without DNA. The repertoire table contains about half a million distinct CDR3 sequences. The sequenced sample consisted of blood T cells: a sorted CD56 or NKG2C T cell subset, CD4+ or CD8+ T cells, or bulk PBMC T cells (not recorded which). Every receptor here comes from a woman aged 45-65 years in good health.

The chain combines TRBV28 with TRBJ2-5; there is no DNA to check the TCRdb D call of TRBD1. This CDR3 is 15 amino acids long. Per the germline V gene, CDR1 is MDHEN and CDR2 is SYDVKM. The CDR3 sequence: CASTFLGGDQETQYF.

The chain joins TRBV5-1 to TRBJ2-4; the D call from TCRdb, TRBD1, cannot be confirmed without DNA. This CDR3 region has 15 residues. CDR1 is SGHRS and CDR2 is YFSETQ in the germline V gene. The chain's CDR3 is CASSNRQGKENIQYF.

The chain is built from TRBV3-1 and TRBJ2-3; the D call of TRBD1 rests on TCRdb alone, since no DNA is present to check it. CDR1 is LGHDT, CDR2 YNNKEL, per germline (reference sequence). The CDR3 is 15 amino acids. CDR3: CASREGQGNTDTQYF.

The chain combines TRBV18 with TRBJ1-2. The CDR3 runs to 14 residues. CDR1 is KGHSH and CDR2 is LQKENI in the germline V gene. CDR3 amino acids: CASSSAGVRDGYTF.

The CDR3 here is CASSFLRGHNEQFF. This chain joins TRBV6-5 and TRBJ2-1; TCRdb returns TRBD1, unconfirmable since there is no DNA. The germline gives CDR1 MNHEY, CDR2 SVGAGI. The CDR3 consists of 14 residues.

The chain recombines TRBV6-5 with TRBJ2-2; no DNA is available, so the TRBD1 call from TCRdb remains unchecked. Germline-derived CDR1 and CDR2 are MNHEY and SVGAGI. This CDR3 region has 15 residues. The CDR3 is CASSMTGTNTGELFF.

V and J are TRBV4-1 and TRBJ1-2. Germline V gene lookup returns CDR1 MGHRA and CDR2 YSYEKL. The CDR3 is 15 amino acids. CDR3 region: CASSQEESANYGYTF.

The CDR3 loop reads CASSLVLPVLTF. This rearrangement joins TRBV7-2 to TRBJ2-6. Germline loops: CDR1 SGHTA, CDR2 FQGNSA. The CDR3 has 12 amino acids.

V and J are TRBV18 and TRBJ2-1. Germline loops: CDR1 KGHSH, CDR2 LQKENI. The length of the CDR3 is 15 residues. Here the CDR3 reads CASSPRREYYNEQFF.

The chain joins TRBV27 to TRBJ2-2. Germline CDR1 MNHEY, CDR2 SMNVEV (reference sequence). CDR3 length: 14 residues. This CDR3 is CASTKVGYTGELFF.

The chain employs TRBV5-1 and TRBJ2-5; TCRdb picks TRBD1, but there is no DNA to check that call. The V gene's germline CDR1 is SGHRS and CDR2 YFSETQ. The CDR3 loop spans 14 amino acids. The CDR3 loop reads CASSPAGQQETQYF. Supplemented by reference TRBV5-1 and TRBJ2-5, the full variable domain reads KAGVTQTPRYLIKTRGQQVTLSCSPISGHRSVSWYQQTPGQGLQFLFEYFSETQRNKGNFPGRFSGRQFSNSRSEMNVSTLELGDSALYLCASSPAGQQETQYFGPGTRLLVL.

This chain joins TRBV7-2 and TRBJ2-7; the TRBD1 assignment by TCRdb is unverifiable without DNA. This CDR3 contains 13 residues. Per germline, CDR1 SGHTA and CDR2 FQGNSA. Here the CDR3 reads CASSQDRVREQYF.

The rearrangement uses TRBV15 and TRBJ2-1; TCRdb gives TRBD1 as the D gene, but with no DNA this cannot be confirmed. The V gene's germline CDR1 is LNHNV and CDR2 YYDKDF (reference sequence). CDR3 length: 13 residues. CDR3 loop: CATGDRAFNEQFF.

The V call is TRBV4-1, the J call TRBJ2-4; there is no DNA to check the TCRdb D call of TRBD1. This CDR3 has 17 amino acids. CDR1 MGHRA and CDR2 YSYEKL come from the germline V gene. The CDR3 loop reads CASSQPGQWTRGNIQYF.

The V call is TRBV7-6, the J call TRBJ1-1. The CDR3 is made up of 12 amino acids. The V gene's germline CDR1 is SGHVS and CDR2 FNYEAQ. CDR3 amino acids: CASSSWGTEAFF.

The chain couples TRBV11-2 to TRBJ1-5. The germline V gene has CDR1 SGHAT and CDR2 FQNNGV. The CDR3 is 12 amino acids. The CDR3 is CASSSFNQPQHF.

The CDR3 protein is CSAQIRGSGNTIYF. This rearrangement joins TRBV20-1 to TRBJ1-3; the TRBD1 assignment by TCRdb is unverifiable without DNA. CDR1 DFQATT and CDR2 SNEGSKA come from the germline V gene (reference sequence). This CDR3 region has 14 residues.

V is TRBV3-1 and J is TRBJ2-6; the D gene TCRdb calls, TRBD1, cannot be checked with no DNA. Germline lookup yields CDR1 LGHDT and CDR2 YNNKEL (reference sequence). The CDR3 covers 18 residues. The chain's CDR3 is CASSQSRRGKSGANVLTF.

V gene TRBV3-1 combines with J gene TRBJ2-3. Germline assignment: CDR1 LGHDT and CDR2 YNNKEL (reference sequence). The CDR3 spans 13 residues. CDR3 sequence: CASSQFRTDTQYF.

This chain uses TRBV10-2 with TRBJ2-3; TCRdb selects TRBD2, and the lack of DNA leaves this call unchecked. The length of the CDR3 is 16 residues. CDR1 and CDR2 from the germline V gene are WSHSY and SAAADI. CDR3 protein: CASSEPTSGPTDTQYF.